This T cell receptor (beta chain) derives from a study of cytomegalovirus exposure and HLA in healthy donors. The J segment lost 5 bases and the V segment lost 5 bases, leaving 3 bases of the junction unmatched. Germline V gene lookup returns CDR1 SNHLY and CDR2 FYNNEI. This CDR3 has 14 amino acids. This PCR relied on a set of 60 Vbeta primers and 13 Jbeta primers. The table came from immunoSEQ multiplex PCR; TCRdb's copy has only in-frame clones and leaves some out. The repertoire holds under 110,000 clones, with 65% to 80% as singletons. Study outcomes and limitations: Available immune exposure information covered CMV serostatus only.

Remarks on this clone: Its cognate antigen is unknown.

V gene TRBV2 combines with J gene TRBJ2-5; 12 nucleotides agree with TRBD1. Sequences were obtained from PBMCs. The TCR comes from a man aged 60 to 75 in good health and CMV-seronegative. CDR3 nucleotide sequence: TGTGCCAGCAGTAAGGGACAGGGGGCTGAGACCCAGTACTTC. Translation: CASSKGQGAETQYF. The complete variable domain, with remaining parts taken from reference TRBV2 and TRBJ2-5, reads EPEVTQTPSHQVTQMGQEVILRCVPISNHLYFYWYRQILGQKVEFLVSFYNNEISEKSEIFDDQFSVERPDGSNFTLKIRSTKLEDSAMYFCASSKGQGAETQYFGPGTRLLVL.